The subject of this entry is one TCR beta chain. Antigen unknown. Germline V gene data show CDR1 as SGDLS and CDR2 as YYNGEE. The CDR3 runs 13 residues. V gave up 3 bases and J gave up 1 base, with 7 bases separating them. TCRdb's copy holds only in-frame clones and misses some; the assay was immunoSEQ multiplex PCR. This sample carries about 31,000 clones, around 84% of them seen once, and the ten largest clones take 15%. These data are taken from a study of a mutant IDH1 vaccine in newly diagnosed glioma. Whole-study context: Patients were pretreated with radiotherapy, temozolomide, or both, mostly both.

Described time point: week 35, safety follow-up. Doses of 300 ug of mutant IDH1 20-mer peptide were given with topical imiquimod. There were eight vaccinations for patients, given in weeks 1, 3, 5, 7, 11, 15, 19 and 23. The receptor comes from a man aged 25 to 40 with glioma. Sequencing used PBMCs, obtained from a glioma patient whose treatment included an IDH1 peptide vaccine. The rearrangement joins TRBV9 to TRBJ2-5; D remains unclear. CDR3 residues: CASSALPQETQYF. CDR3 nucleotide sequence: TGTGCCAGCAGCGCTCTTCCCCAAGAGACCCAGTACTTC.